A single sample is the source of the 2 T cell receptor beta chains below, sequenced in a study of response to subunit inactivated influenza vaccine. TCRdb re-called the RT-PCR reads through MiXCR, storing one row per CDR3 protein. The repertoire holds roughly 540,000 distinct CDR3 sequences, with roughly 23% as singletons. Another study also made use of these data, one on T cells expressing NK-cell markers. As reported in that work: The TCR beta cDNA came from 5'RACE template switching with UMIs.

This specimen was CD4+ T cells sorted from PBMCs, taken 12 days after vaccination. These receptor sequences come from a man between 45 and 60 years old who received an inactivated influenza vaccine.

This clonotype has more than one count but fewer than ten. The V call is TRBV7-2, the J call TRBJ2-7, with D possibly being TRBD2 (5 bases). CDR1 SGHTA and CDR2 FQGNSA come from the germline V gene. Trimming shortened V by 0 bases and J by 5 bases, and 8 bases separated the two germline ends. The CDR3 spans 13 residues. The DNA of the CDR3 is TGTGCCAGCAGCTTAGCGAGGGTCCACGAGCAGTACTTC. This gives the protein CASSLARVHEQYF.

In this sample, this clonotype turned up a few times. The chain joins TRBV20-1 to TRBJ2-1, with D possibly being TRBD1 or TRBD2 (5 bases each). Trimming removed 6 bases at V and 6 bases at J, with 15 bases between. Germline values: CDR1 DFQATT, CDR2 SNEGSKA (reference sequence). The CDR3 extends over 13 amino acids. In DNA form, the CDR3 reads TGCAGTGCGGCCTGGGGGTCGGCCAATGAGCAGTTCTTC. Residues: CSAAWGSANEQFF.